This is a list of T cell receptor beta chains from one sample in a study of response to subunit inactivated influenza vaccine. TCRdb passed the RT-PCR reads through MiXCR, listing each CDR3 protein once. The sample holds 860,000 or so distinct CDR3 sequences, around 20% seen once. Material: PBMCs from blood, obtained roughly 5 days after vaccination. These TCRs come from a man aged 50 to 59 who received an inactivated influenza vaccine. Both conserved end residues are trimmed from each CDR3.

v_gene,j_gene,CDR3aa
TRBV20-1,TRBJ1-2,SAAGHDFNYGYT
TRBV4-2,TRBJ2-7,ASSQDAKGGYEQY
TRBV6-5,TRBJ1-4,ASSSREDPAREKLF
TRBV15,TRBJ2-3,ATSGLRLDGTDTQY
TRBV5-1,TRBJ2-1,ASSLGAERRLNEQF
TRBV9,TRBJ1-1,ASSVEEGAWTEAF
TRBV29-1,TRBJ2-7,SVGGYYEQY
TRBV24-1,TRBJ2-1,ATSDFPGLARNYNEQF
TRBV28,TRBJ2-5,ASSNRGTQY
TRBV20-1,TRBJ2-7,SALEGQGWSEQY
TRBV2,TRBJ2-2,ASSVMTGANTGELF
TRBV24-1,TRBJ2-5,ATSDARDRGLETQY
TRBV4-3,TRBJ2-3,ASSQEGGSGTDTQY
TRBV20-1,TRBJ2-6,SAKSYGVRSYSGANVLT
TRBV29-1,TRBJ1-1,SVVRQTNTEAF
TRBV28,TRBJ2-1,ASSLQISYNEQF
TRBV20-1,TRBJ2-7,SAHREPYEQY
TRBV11-2,TRBJ1-2,ASSLPGGYT
TRBV20-1,TRBJ1-6,SATFSDPINSPLH
TRBV5-1,TRBJ2-3,ASSPEGPDTQY
TRBV5-5,TRBJ1-6,ASSPPWGNNSPLH
TRBV20-1,TRBJ1-6,SARGSVNSPLH
TRBV20-1,TRBJ1-6,SARHATGYNSPLH
TRBV20-1,TRBJ2-4,SRGGPSGRAKNIQY
TRBV12-3/TRBV12-4,TRBJ2-2,ASSPEYTGELF
TRBV6-2/TRBV6-3,TRBJ2-3,ASGGQGGRSDTQY
TRBV7-2,TRBJ1-4,ASSPGDRLIEKLF
TRBV3-1,TRBJ2-7,ASSQQTGSWGEQY
TRBV10-2,TRBJ2-6,ASSGTGAVPGANVLT
TRBV12-3/TRBV12-4,TRBJ2-2,ASSKDRVYTGELF
TRBV12-3/TRBV12-4,TRBJ2-3,ASSHNGADTQY
TRBV6-5,TRBJ2-2,ASSYPGVAGPGELF